A selection of T cell receptor beta chains follows, all from one sample in a study of OX40 agonist ivuxolimab in advanced cancers. Assay: immunoSEQ multiplex PCR; the TCRdb copy retains only in-frame clones and omits some. This table holds 15,000 to 20,000 clones, approximately 73% found once. The sample consisted of CD4+ or CD8+ T cells sorted from blood, taken in a trial of the OX40 agonist ivuxolimab. All receptors derive from an adult with an advanced solid tumor such as melanoma, head and neck, liver or kidney cancer. Both conserved end residues are part of each CDR3. Each record gives: clone size, D gene, J gene, V gene, CDR3 protein, CDR3 DNA. D genes are given only for firm matches. Some rows have no size entry. The others give once, few or many, or a class for an expanded clone.

size: .; D: .; J: TRBJ2-1; V: TRBV6-5; CDR3: CASSQEQQPGDEQFF; DNA: TGTGCCAGCAGCCAAGAACAACAGCCGGGGGATGAGCAGTTCTTC
size: once; D: TRBD1; J: TRBJ2-7; V: TRBV4-3; CDR3: CASSLNRGAYEQYF; DNA: TGCGCCAGCAGCCTAAACAGGGGAGCCTACGAGCAGTACTTC
size: .; D: .; J: TRBJ2-1; V: TRBV27; CDR3: CASSLFLGEQFF; DNA: TGTGCCAGCAGTTTGTTCTTAGGTGAGCAGTTCTTC
size: .; D: TRBD1; J: TRBJ2-7; V: TRBV10-2; CDR3: CASRPGQGTSYEQYF; DNA: TGCGCCAGCAGACCTGGACAGGGGACCTCCTACGAGCAGTACTTC
size: .; D: .; J: TRBJ2-1; V: TRBV5-6; CDR3: CAGSSLIGGNEQFF; DNA: TGTGCCGGATCAAGTTTAATCGGAGGGAATGAGCAGTTCTTC
size: .; D: .; J: TRBJ1-2; V: TRBV4-3; CDR3: CASSQDRGSNYGYTF; DNA: TGCGCCAGCAGCCAAGACCGGGGTTCTAACTATGGCTACACCTTC
size: few; D: TRBD2; J: TRBJ2-1; V: TRBV6-4; CDR3: CASSEREGQFYDEQFF; DNA: TGTGCCAGCAGTGAGCGGGAGGGCCAATTCTACGATGAGCAGTTCTTC
size: .; D: TRBD1; J: TRBJ2-7; V: TRBV11-3; CDR3: CASSLESQGAYEQYF; DNA: TGTGCCAGCAGCTTAGAGAGTCAGGGGGCCTACGAGCAGTACTTC
size: few; D: .; J: TRBJ2-3; V: TRBV10-2; CDR3: CASSDSTAAGRTDTQYF; DNA: TGCGCCAGCAGCGATTCCACGGCAGCGGGTCGCACAGATACGCAGTATTTT
size: once; D: .; J: TRBJ1-2; V: TRBV2; CDR3: CASWAPNYGYTF; DNA: TGTGCCAGCTGGGCGCCCAACTATGGCTACACCTTC
size: .; D: .; J: TRBJ2-5; V: TRBV7-6; CDR3: CASSPSGGEYQETQYF; DNA: TGTGCCAGCAGCCCTTCAGGCGGGGAGTACCAAGAGACCCAGTACTTC
size: once; D: .; J: TRBJ2-7; V: TRBV21-1; CDR3: CASSIFPGQSSYEQYF; DNA: TGTGCCAGCAGCATCTTTCCGGGACAGAGCTCCTACGAGCAGTACTTC